A single sample is the source of the 5 T cell receptor beta chains below, sequenced in a study of blood T cell repertoires in COVID-19. The protocol was immunoSEQ multiplex PCR, while the TCRdb copy is restricted to in-frame clones and leaves out a portion. This table has tens of thousands of clones, just over 85% appearing once. Material: peripheral blood. The receptors were sampled from a man aged 45-65 years with active or convalescent COVID-19.

V gene TRBV7-9 combines with J gene TRBJ2-1; D unresolved. The ends were cut back, 1 base at V and 15 bases at J, with 13 bases in the middle. The CDR3 is 12 residues long. Germline V lookup: CDR1 SEHNR, CDR2 FQNEAQ (reference sequence). The CDR3 reads CASSLVLARGFF. DNA of the CDR3: TGTGCCAGCAGCTTAGTTCTCGCCCGAGGGTTCTTC.

This chain uses TRBV4-1 with TRBJ2-3; D unclear. Germline V gene data show CDR1 as MGHRA and CDR2 as YSYEKL. V gave up 0 bases and J gave up 2 bases, with 9 bases separating them. This CDR3 has 15 residues. In DNA form, the CDR3 reads TGCGCCAGCAGCCAAGATAGTAGACTCACAGATACGCAGTATTTT. It codes for CASSQDSRLTDTQYF.

This chain connects TRBV9 to TRBJ2-5, with TRBD2 identical over 14 bases. The CDR3 is 19 residues long. Trimming removed 3 bases from V and 5 bases from J; junction bases left unmatched: 15. Germline assignment: CDR1 SGDLS and CDR2 YYNGEE. CDR3 sequence (DNA): TGTGCCAGCAGCGCCTACACGGGACTAGCGGGGGCTATCCCCGAGACCCAGTACTTC. It is translated as CASSAYTGLAGAIPETQYF.

In regard to this clone: At one boundary the junction diverges from the germline segment, which might be a read error. V is TRBV9 and J is TRBJ2-1; 13 nucleotides match TRBD2. The CDR3 consists of 17 residues. Germline V gene data show CDR1 as SGDLS and CDR2 as YYNGEE. In DNA form, the CDR3 reads TGTGCCAGCAGCGTACTACTAGCGGGAGGGCCCTACGATGAGCAGTTCTTC. Amino acid sequence: CASSVLLAGGPYDEQFF.

J is TRBJ2-1 and V is TRBV4-1, with 8 bases that match TRBD1. The germline CDR1 and CDR2 sequences are MGHRA and YSYEKL. The CDR3 is 14 amino acids. The V and J ends lost 1 base and 5 bases, in that order; junction bases with no gene match: 1. The CDR3 DNA reads as TGCGCCAGCAGCCAAGGGGACAGGAACAATGAGCAGTTCTTC. This gives the protein CASSQGDRNNEQFF.